This T cell receptor (beta chain) comes out of a study of CD8 T cells in Susac syndrome. The V and J ends lost 3 bases and 7 bases respectively, with 13 bases between them. The CDR3 has 14 amino acids. This clonotype was picked up a small number of times. When the RNA was reverse transcribed, random hexamers were used with an input of about 0.45 to 1 ug. TCR beta CDR3 was amplified by immunoSEQ multiplex PCR. This amplification extended across 54 Vbeta and 13 Jbeta segments. From the immunoSEQ multiplex PCR reads, TCRdb called clonotypes with MiXCR, one entry per CDR3 protein. The sample includes 200,000 or so distinct CDR3 sequences, about 95% of them seen just once. Each multiple sclerosis control was a treatment-naive patient with relapsing-remitting disease that was either stable or active. CD8+ and CD4+ T cells were negatively isolated; TEMRA cells were FACS-enriched.

The gene calls are TRBV12-3 or TRBV12-4 and TRBJ1-5, with D maybe TRBD1 (5 bases). The receptor's source is a human donor with multiple sclerosis. Input material: CD4+ T cells from PBMCs. This chain's CDR3 is CASSLGQGGQPQHF. The CDR3 coding sequence is TGTGCCAGCAGTTTGGGGCAGGGAGGACAGCCCCAGCATTTT.